This T cell receptor beta chain stems from a study of beta chain features in type 1 diabetes. Regarding the study as a whole: All four CD4+ subsets of Type 1 diabetes patients contained TCRB CDR3s that were moderately but significantly shorter.

This clone was seen more than once but under ten times. What it binds is unknown. CDR1 is LGHNA, CDR2 YSLEER, per germline. J lost 8 bases, V lost 4 bases, and 13 bases had no gene match. The CDR3 is 15 amino acids. The entirety of the isolated RNA underwent reverse transcription, so expressed TCRB transcripts were sequenced. An average roughly 3.6 million reads came from naive, central memory and regulatory T cell samples. The table came from immunoSEQ multiplex PCR; TCRdb's copy has only in-frame clones and leaves some out. The data hold over 600,000 clones, with approximately 13% observed a single time.

The receptor's source is a man younger than 40 with type 1 diabetes. Sequencing was carried out using naive CD4+ T cells from blood. The chain employs TRBV4-3 and TRBJ1-2; TRBD1 matches 7 bases. The CDR3 spells CASSLNRGWVDGYTF. The DNA of the CDR3 is TGCGCCAGCAGCCTAAACAGGGGATGGGTCGACGGCTACACCTTC.